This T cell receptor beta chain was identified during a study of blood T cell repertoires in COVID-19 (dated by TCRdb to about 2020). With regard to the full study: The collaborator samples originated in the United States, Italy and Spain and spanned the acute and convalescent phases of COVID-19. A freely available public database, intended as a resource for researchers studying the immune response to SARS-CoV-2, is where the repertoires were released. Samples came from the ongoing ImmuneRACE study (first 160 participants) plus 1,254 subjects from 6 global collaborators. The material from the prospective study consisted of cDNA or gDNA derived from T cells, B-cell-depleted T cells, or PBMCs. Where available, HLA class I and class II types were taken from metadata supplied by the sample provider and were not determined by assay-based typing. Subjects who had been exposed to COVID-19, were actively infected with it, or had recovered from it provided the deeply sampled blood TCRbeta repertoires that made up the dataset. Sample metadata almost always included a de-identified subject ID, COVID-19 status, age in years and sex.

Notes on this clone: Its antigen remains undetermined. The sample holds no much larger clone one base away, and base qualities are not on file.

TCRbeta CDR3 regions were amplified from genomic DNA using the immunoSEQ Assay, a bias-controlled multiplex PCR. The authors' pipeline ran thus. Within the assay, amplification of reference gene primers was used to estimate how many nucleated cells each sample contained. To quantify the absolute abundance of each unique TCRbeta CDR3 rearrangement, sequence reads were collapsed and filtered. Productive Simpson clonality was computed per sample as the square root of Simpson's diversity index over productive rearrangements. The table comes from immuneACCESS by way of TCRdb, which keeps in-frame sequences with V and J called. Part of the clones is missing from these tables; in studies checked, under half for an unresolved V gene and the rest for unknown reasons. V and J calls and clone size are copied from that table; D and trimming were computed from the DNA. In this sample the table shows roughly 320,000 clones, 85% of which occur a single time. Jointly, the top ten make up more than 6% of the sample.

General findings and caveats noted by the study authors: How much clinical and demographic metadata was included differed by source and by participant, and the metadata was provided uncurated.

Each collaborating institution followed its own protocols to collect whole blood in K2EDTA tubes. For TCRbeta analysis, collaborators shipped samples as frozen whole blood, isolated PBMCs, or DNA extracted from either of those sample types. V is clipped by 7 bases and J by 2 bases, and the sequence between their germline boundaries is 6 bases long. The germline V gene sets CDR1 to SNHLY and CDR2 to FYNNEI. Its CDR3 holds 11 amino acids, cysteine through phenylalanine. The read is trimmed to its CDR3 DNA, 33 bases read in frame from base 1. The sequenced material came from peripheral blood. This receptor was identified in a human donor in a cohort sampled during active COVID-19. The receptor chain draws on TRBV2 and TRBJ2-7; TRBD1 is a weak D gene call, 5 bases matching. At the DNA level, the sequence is TGTGCCAGCAAACAGGCCTACGAGCAGTACTTC. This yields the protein CASKQAYEQYF.